This TCR beta chain was profiled in a study of cytomegalovirus exposure and HLA in healthy donors. About the study: An earlier analysis found some 120 million unique TCR beta sequences from around 180 million T cells.

13 Jbeta primers and 60 Vbeta primers were used for the PCR. Original methodology: A later analysis counted 70 million to 85 million unique TCR beta chains, 9.5 million to 12 million shared. TCRdb's table, derived via immunoSEQ multiplex PCR, lists solely in-frame clones and lacks some. V and J calls plus clone size are reproduced from that table; the DNA served to infer D and trimming. This repertoire shows around 190,000 clones, about nine tenths found once; its top ten account for around 0.99%. This CDR3 has 12 amino acids. V was pared by 6 bases and J by 6 bases, with 0 bases of the junction left unmatched. The germline gives CDR1 SNHLY, CDR2 FYNNEI.

This clonotype originated in a boy between 2 and 10 years old in good health and CMV-seronegative. Sequencing was carried out using PBMCs. This chain connects TRBV2 to TRBJ2-2, with 8 bases matching TRBD1. This CDR3 reads CASRDRAGELFF. CDR3 nucleotides: TGTGCCAGCAGGGACAGGGCCGGGGAGCTGTTTTTT.